One sample yielded the 11 T cell receptor beta chains listed below, sequenced in a study of cytomegalovirus exposure and HLA in healthy donors. Sequencing was performed with immunoSEQ multiplex PCR; in TCRdb, only in-frame clones are kept and a portion is missing. This repertoire shows 55,000 to 70,000 clones, just under 95% found once; its top ten account for under 2.5%. The specimen was PBMCs. These receptors all come from a man between 18 and 29 years old in good health and CMV-seronegative.

The CDR3 DNA follows: TGTGCCAGCAGCTTTGCCGGGTTCGAGCAGTACTTC. As protein: CASSFAGFEQYF. The chain has TRBV11-3 and TRBJ2-7; D gene unclear. The germline V gene encodes CDR1 SGHNT and CDR2 YENEEA. This CDR3 comprises 12 residues. Trimming stripped 3 bases from V and 6 bases from J, with 9 bases between.

Written as DNA, the CDR3 is TGTGCCAGCAGTAGCTACCCCGGGACTAGCGGGAGGGCTTATGAGCAGTTCTTC. It codes for CASSSYPGTSGRAYEQFF. The J gene is TRBJ2-1, the V gene TRBV25-1, with 16 positions matching TRBD2. The germline gives CDR1 MGHDK, CDR2 SYGVNS. This CDR3 is 18 amino acids long. The V gene end was trimmed by 5 bases and the J gene end by 8 bases; junction bases not matched to a gene: 12.

J is TRBJ2-2 and V is TRBV11-3; TRBD2 agrees at 7 bases. This CDR3 has 14 amino acids. V trimming: 1 base; J trimming: 6 bases; junction bases outside the gene matches: 2. The V gene's germline CDR1 is SGHNT and CDR2 YENEEA. The CDR3 sequence: CASSLAGGAGELFF. The CDR3 DNA follows: TGTGCCAGCAGCTTAGCGGGGGGAGCCGGGGAGCTGTTTTTT.

The CDR3 DNA sequence: TGCGCCAGCAGCCCGGGACTAGCGGGAGTTGGGCAGTTCTTC. It encodes CASSPGLAGVGQFF. This chain uses TRBV4-1 with TRBJ2-1; 14 bases map to TRBD2. The CDR3 loop spans 14 amino acids. Trimming at V came to 4 bases and at J to 12 bases, leaving 5 bases not matched to a gene. Germline CDR1 is MGHRA and CDR2 is YSYEKL.

The sample holds one count of this clone. This chain links TRBV6-5 with TRBJ1-2, with D hard to call. This CDR3 contains 13 residues. The V and J ends lost 7 bases and 1 base respectively, with 10 bases between them. Germline CDR1 reads MNHEY; CDR2 reads SVGAGI. The CDR3 here is CASIKAGNYGYTF. DNA for the CDR3: TGTGCCAGCATAAAAGCCGGTAACTATGGCTACACCTTC.

The V gene is TRBV27, the J gene TRBJ2-3, with 10 bases lining up with TRBD2. The germline V gene has CDR1 MNHEY and CDR2 SMNVEV (reference sequence). V shed 8 bases, J shed 6 bases, and the junction held 8 bases outside the gene matches. The CDR3 extends over 14 amino acids. The CDR3 sequence is CASRASGRVDTQYF. CDR3 bases: TGTGCCAGCCGGGCGAGCGGGAGGGTCGATACGCAGTATTTT.

This clone was seen only once. The chain couples TRBV6-5 to TRBJ1-5; D is unresolved. Germline lookup yields CDR1 MNHEY and CDR2 SVGAGI. The CDR3 runs 15 residues. The V end lost 2 bases, the J end lost 1 base, and 9 bases lay between the germline ends. The CDR3 DNA sequence: TGTGCCAGCAGTTACGGGCCATGGAGCAATCAGCCCCAGCATTTT. This encodes CASSYGPWSNQPQHF.

The V gene is TRBV2, the J gene TRBJ1-1, with D unclear. The CDR3 sequence is 13 residues long. Germline loops: CDR1 SNHLY, CDR2 FYNNEI. V lost 7 bases, J lost 3 bases, and 12 bases lay in between. CDR3 sequence reads: CASKEKEYTEAFF. The CDR3 DNA reads as TGTGCCAGCAAAGAGAAAGAATACACTGAAGCTTTCTTT.

The V call is TRBV10-2, the J call TRBJ2-1; the D gene is possibly TRBD2 (5 bases). Trimming left V 4 bases short and J 3 bases short, with 13 bases between. Germline V gives CDR1 WSHSY, CDR2 SAAADI. The CDR3 is 15 amino acids. CDR3 protein: CASSVVGGGYNEQFF. The CDR3 DNA follows: TGCGCCAGCAGTGTCGTAGGCGGAGGCTACAATGAGCAGTTCTTC.

The rearrangement uses TRBV7-8 and TRBJ2-1; 12 positions agree with TRBD2. The CDR3 is 21 residues long. V lost 5 bases, J lost 0 bases, and 17 bases stayed unmatched. Germline V gene sequence: CDR1 SGHVS, CDR2 FQNEAQ. Here the CDR3 DNA reads TGTGCCAGCAGCCCCTCTGTTCGACTAGCGGGAGTCCTTATCTCCTACAATGAGCAGTTCTTC. Its translation: CASSPSVRLAGVLISYNEQFF. The full variable domain, rest sourced from reference TRBV7-8 and TRBJ2-1, is GAGVSQSPRYKVAKRGQDVALRCDPISGHVSLFWYQQALGQGPEFLTYFQNEAQLDKSGLPSDRFFAERPEGSVSTLKIQRTQQEDSAVYLCASSPSVRLAGVLISYNEQFFGPGTRLTVL.

Turning to this clone: The CDR3 end shows no conserved phenylalanine or tryptophan, and so a read error is likely. The DNA is omitted, as the CDR3 cannot be located on it reliably, and the CDR3 follows TCRdb's listing. This chain connects TRBV5-5 to TRBJ2-7; the table's D call, TRBD1, has no DNA check behind it. The germline V gene encodes CDR1 SGHKS and CDR2 YYEKEE (reference sequence). The CDR3 is 18 residues long, counting both termini. CDR3 residues: CATLNEPCLKGQGDTCQL.